One sample yielded the 32 T cell receptor beta chains listed below, sequenced in a study of shared clonotypes between healthy human individuals. Some clones are missing from TCRdb's copy, which holds only in-frame ones; the method was immunoSEQ multiplex PCR. The data contain about 1.9 million clones, around 95% of them singletons. Terminally differentiated effector memory CD45RA+ cells were excluded by CCR7 positive selection of CD45RO-negative cells. Specimen: naive CD8+ T cells from PBMCs. Receptors originate from a man between 18 and 29 years old in good health. Some clones in this sample may be carry-over from other donors' samples.

The genes are TRBV27 and TRBJ2-7; 7 bases agree with TRBD1. The CDR3 totals 16 residues. Germline CDR1 is MNHEY and CDR2 is SMNVEV (reference sequence). V dropped 4 bases and J dropped 1; count of bases not matched to a gene: 10. The CDR3 nucleotides are TGTGCCAGCAGTTATCTACCCCGACAGGGTTCCTACGAGCAGTACTTC. Translation: CASSYLPRQGSYEQYF.

CDR3 in DNA: TGTGCCAGCAGCAATTGTGAAGCTTTCTTT. This encodes CASSNCEAFF. The J gene is TRBJ1-1, the V gene TRBV21-1. TRBV21-1 is an annotated pseudogene. The CDR3 extends over 10 amino acids.

The V call is TRBV7-9, the J call TRBJ2-6; D gene unclear. Trimming removed 4 bases from V and 6 bases from J, with 10 bases in between. Germline V gene sequence: CDR1 SEHNR, CDR2 FQNEAQ (reference sequence). The CDR3 consists of 14 residues. CDR3 loop: CASSSSLQANVLTF. DNA for the CDR3: TGTGCCAGCAGCTCCAGTCTACAGGCCAACGTCCTGACTTTC.

As concerns this clone: Other DNA sequences in this specimen translate into the identical CDR3. The chain carries TRBV27 and TRBJ2-7, with D hard to call. Germline-derived CDR1 and CDR2 are MNHEY and SMNVEV (reference sequence). Trimming pared 8 bases from V and 0 bases from J, leaving 5 bases between. The CDR3 runs 11 residues. CDR3 amino acids: CASGTSYEQYF. DNA of the CDR3: TGTGCCAGCGGAACCTCCTACGAGCAGTACTTC.

This chain uses TRBV7-2 with TRBJ2-1; D gene ambiguous. Germline V gives CDR1 SGHTA, CDR2 FQGNSA. The CDR3 is 12 amino acids. Trimming took off 4 bases at V and 9 bases at J, with 10 bases between the two ends. CDR3 region: CASSSRISEQFF. CDR3 in DNA: TGTGCCAGCAGCTCGCGTATTAGTGAGCAGTTCTTC.

This chain uses TRBV10-3 with TRBJ2-5; 11 bases map to TRBD1. The CDR3 length is 15 residues. V lost 11 bases, J lost 5 bases, and 13 bases stayed unmatched. Germline assignment: CDR1 ENHRY and CDR2 SYGVKD. DNA for the CDR3: TGTGCCGTCCTCCCGGGACAGGGGGTAGGGGAGACCCAGTACTTC. Translating it yields CAVLPGQGVGETQYF.

This clone was detected only once. The sample holds other DNA sequences that translate to the same CDR3. The V and J genes are TRBV5-6 and TRBJ2-7; no clear D gene. V lost 0 bases, J lost 2 bases, and 6 bases lay in between. CDR3 size: 13 residues. The germline V gene encodes CDR1 SGHDT and CDR2 YYEEEE. As DNA, the CDR3 is TGTGCCAGCAGCTTGGGCCGGGCCTACGAGCAGTACTTC. Residues: CASSLGRAYEQYF.

J is TRBJ2-1 and V is TRBV13; 7 bases align to TRBD2. Germline V gene data show CDR1 as PRHDT and CDR2 as FYEKMQ (reference sequence). This CDR3 comprises 15 residues. Trimming cost V 5 bases and J 1 base; bases outside gene matches: 5. CDR3 loop: CASSRGRGSYNEQFF. The CDR3 nucleotides are TGTGCCAGCAGCCGCGGGAGAGGGTCCTACAATGAGCAGTTCTTC.

The chain couples TRBV27 to TRBJ1-2, with 7 nucleotides matching TRBD1. Germline loops: CDR1 MNHEY, CDR2 SMNVEV (reference sequence). Unmatched junction bases numbered 12, after V lost 3 bases and J lost 5 bases. The CDR3 sequence is 16 residues long. DNA for the CDR3: TGTGCCAGCAGTTTGAGATTCTCGGGACAGTCTTATGGCTACACCTTC. The encoded protein is CASSLRFSGQSYGYTF.

The chain recombines TRBV28 with TRBJ2-2; D is unclear. V lost 5 bases to trimming and J lost 3 bases, with 7 bases between them. Germline V lookup: CDR1 MDHEN, CDR2 SYDVKM. This CDR3 is built from 13 residues. The CDR3: CASSPEYTGELFF. The CDR3 DNA follows: TGTGCCAGCAGTCCAGAGTACACCGGGGAGCTGTTTTTT.

The chain combines TRBV5-6 with TRBJ1-3; a possible D gene is TRBD1 (5 bases). CDR1 is SGHDT and CDR2 is YYEEEE in the germline V gene. With 5 bases removed from V and 2 bases from J, the gap between germline ends came to 17 bases. This CDR3 contains 16 residues. For the CDR3, the DNA is TGTGCCAGCAGGTCGATGGGGGGAGGACCTGGAAACACCATATATTTT. It yields the protein CASRSMGGGPGNTIYF.

V gene TRBV15 combines with J gene TRBJ1-4; D may be TRBD1 (5 bases). Germline V CDR1 and CDR2: LNHNV, YYDKDF (reference sequence). The CDR3 has 13 amino acids. V was cut by 6 bases and J by 0 bases, with 5 bases left in between. In DNA, the CDR3 is TGTGCCACCAGGGGGGCAACTAATGAAAAACTGTTTTTT. It translates to CATRGATNEKLFF.

The V and J genes are TRBV7-9 and TRBJ2-7; the D is unclear. CDR1 SEHNR and CDR2 FQNEAQ come from the germline V gene (reference sequence). V lost 4 bases and J lost 5, with 6 bases in between. The CDR3 covers 11 residues. In nucleotides, the CDR3 is TGTGCCAGCAGCTCAACGGACGAGCAGTACTTC. This codes for CASSSTDEQYF.

In its sample, this clone was seen once. The V call is TRBV13, the J call TRBJ1-2, with D hard to call. The germline CDR1 and CDR2 sequences are PRHDT and FYEKMQ (reference sequence). With 0 bases removed from V and 2 bases from J, the gap between germline ends came to 10 bases. The CDR3 is 15 amino acids. CDR3 nucleotide sequence: TGTGCCAGCAGCTTAGGCCGTGGCAGCAACTATGGCTACACCTTC. Residues: CASSLGRGSNYGYTF.

This clone has only one observation. This chain uses TRBV7-8 with TRBJ1-2; 7 nucleotides agree with TRBD1. This CDR3 region has 15 residues. Germline V gives CDR1 SGHVS, CDR2 FQNEAQ. Losses at the gene ends were 2 bases for V and 2 bases for J; bases not matched to a gene: 5. The CDR3 bases are TGTGCCAGCAGCTTAAGGGACAGTCTAAACTATGGCTACACCTTC. Encoded protein: CASSLRDSLNYGYTF.

The chain employs TRBV5-5 and TRBJ2-2; TRBD2 might be the D (5 bases). This CDR3 is 17 amino acids long. In germline, CDR1 is SGHKS, CDR2 YYEKEE (reference sequence). Trimming removed 1 base from V and 2 bases from J, with 15 bases in between. The CDR3 protein is CASSLLRSEGNTGELFF. Here the CDR3 DNA reads TGTGCCAGCAGCTTGCTGCGATCTGAGGGAAACACCGGGGAGCTGTTTTTT.

The chain carries TRBV28 and TRBJ2-7; tentative D call: TRBD2 (5 bases). The germline V gene encodes CDR1 MDHEN and CDR2 SYDVKM. V was clipped by 2 bases and J by 6 bases, with 11 bases between them. This CDR3 is built from 13 residues. As DNA, the CDR3 is TGTGCCAGCAGTTTAGCTTCGGGGTCCGAGCAGTACTTC. Translated, it gives CASSLASGSEQYF.

On this clone itself: Other DNA sequences in the same sample also yield this CDR3. This sequence joins TRBV4-3 and TRBJ2-5; 12 nucleotides match TRBD2. The germline gives CDR1 LGHNA, CDR2 YSLEER. Trimming at V came to 3 bases and at J to 2 bases, leaving 1 base not matched to a gene. The CDR3 covers 15 residues. CDR3 DNA: TGCGCCAGCAGCCAGGGACTAGCGGGTCAAGAGACCCAGTACTTC. Its translation: CASSQGLAGQETQYF.

The chain couples TRBV28 to TRBJ2-7, with no clear D. The CDR3 extends over 17 amino acids. V lost 2 bases to trimming and J lost 6 bases, with 23 bases between them. Germline CDR1 is MDHEN and CDR2 is SYDVKM. Here the CDR3 reads CASSLVRASTSSGEQYF. The CDR3 DNA is TGTGCCAGCAGTTTAGTGAGAGCCTCGACCTCTAGTGGCGAGCAGTACTTC.

J is TRBJ2-3 and V is TRBV29-1, with a possible D match to TRBD1 (6 bases). The germline V and J ends were trimmed by 3 bases and 3 bases, with 13 bases remaining between them. This CDR3 spans 14 amino acids. Per germline, CDR1 SQVTM and CDR2 ANQGSEA. CDR3 nucleotide sequence: TGCAGCGTTGACGGGGCAGGGGAAACAGATACGCAGTATTTT. It is translated as CSVDGAGETDTQYF.

The rearrangement joins TRBV19 to TRBJ1-2; the match to TRBD1 covers 9 bases. Per germline, CDR1 LNHDA and CDR2 SQIVND (reference sequence). The CDR3 has 12 residues. The trim removed 10 bases at V and 11 bases at J, leaving 11 bases unmatched. CDR3 amino acids: CATGQGGRRYTF. CDR3 DNA: TGTGCCACGGGACAGGGCGGAAGAAGGTACACCTTC.

CDR3 sequence reads: CASSDPRGQGTSNQPQHF. Here the CDR3 DNA reads TGTGCCAGCAGCGACCCGAGGGGGCAGGGAACCAGCAATCAGCCCCAGCATTTT. The V call is TRBV2, the J call TRBJ1-5; 7 positions agree with TRBD1. The V and J ends lost 6 bases and 1 base, in that order; junction bases with no gene match: 15. CDR1 and CDR2 (germline): SNHLY, FYNNEI. The CDR3 has 18 amino acids.

The rearrangement uses TRBV2 and TRBJ1-5, with D unresolved. This CDR3 is built from 14 residues. V lost 6 bases to trimming and J lost 7 bases, with 16 bases between them. In germline, CDR1 is SNHLY, CDR2 FYNNEI. CDR3: CASSGEDLGQPQHF. Written as DNA, the CDR3 is TGTGCCAGCAGCGGGGAAGACCTAGGCCAGCCCCAGCATTTT.

V and J are TRBV9 and TRBJ2-3; tentative D call: TRBD2 (6 bases). Looked up from germline, CDR1 is SGDLS and CDR2 is YYNGEE. CDR3 size: 16 residues. The V end lost 2 bases, the J end lost 2 bases, and 15 bases lay between the germline ends. The CDR3 spells CASSVPPDYHTDTQYF. The CDR3 DNA is TGTGCCAGCAGCGTGCCCCCGGACTACCACACAGATACGCAGTATTTT.

J is TRBJ2-7 and V is TRBV27, with 7 nucleotides matching TRBD2. Germline V CDR1 and CDR2: MNHEY, SMNVEV (reference sequence). The ends lost 1 base at V and 0 bases at J; junction bases unmatched: 3. The CDR3 sequence is 15 residues long. This CDR3 is CASSLYLAVSYEQYF. The CDR3 nucleotides are TGTGCCAGCAGTTTATACCTAGCGGTCTCCTACGAGCAGTACTTC.

The chain employs TRBV6-1 and TRBJ1-2; perhaps TRBD1 as D (6 bases). Trimming shortened V by 2 bases and J by 2 bases, and 12 bases separated the two germline ends. Per the germline V gene, CDR1 is MNHNS and CDR2 is SASEGT. This CDR3 contains 15 residues. For the CDR3, the DNA is TGTGCCAGCAGTGAACCGGGGGCCGGCAACTATGGCTACACCTTC. Its protein is CASSEPGAGNYGYTF.

V gene TRBV4-1 combines with J gene TRBJ1-2; D is unclear. Trimming pared 1 base from V and 3 bases from J, leaving 9 bases between. Germline values: CDR1 MGHRA, CDR2 YSYEKL. This CDR3 is built from 14 residues. The CDR3 DNA follows: TGCGCCAGCAGCCAAGTAAAGGGAGACTATGGCTACACCTTC. Encoded protein: CASSQVKGDYGYTF.

The chain recombines TRBV10-3 with TRBJ1-1; D unresolved. The CDR3 length is 15 residues. V was trimmed by 0 bases and J by 4 bases, leaving 12 bases between them. Germline V gene lookup returns CDR1 ENHRY and CDR2 SYGVKD. CDR3 sequence reads: CAISESEARSTEAFF. DNA of the CDR3: TGTGCCATCAGTGAGTCGGAGGCCCGATCCACTGAAGCTTTCTTT.

The CDR3 spells CASSWDSSGRGNEQFF. CDR3 DNA sequence: TGTGCCAGCAGCTGGGATTCTAGCGGGAGGGGGAATGAGCAGTTCTTC. The chain recombines TRBV7-8 with TRBJ2-1, with 12 bases fitting TRBD2. CDR3 length: 16 residues. Losses at the gene ends were 4 bases for V and 7 bases for J; bases not matched to a gene: 8. CDR1 SGHVS and CDR2 FQNEAQ come from the germline V gene.

Worth noting for this clone: The sample holds other DNA sequences that translate to the same CDR3. Here the CDR3 reads CASSPSSYNEQFF. DNA for the CDR3: TGTGCCAGTAGTCCTAGCTCCTACAATGAGCAGTTCTTC. V usage is TRBV19 and J usage is TRBJ2-1, with unresolved D. V was shortened by 5 bases and J by 0 bases, with 5 bases between the two germline ends. CDR1 and CDR2 from the germline V gene are LNHDA and SQIVND (reference sequence). CDR3 length: 13 amino acids.

The chain couples TRBV4-1 to TRBJ1-2; the match to TRBD1 covers 10 bases. Losses at the gene ends were 3 bases for V and 4 bases for J; bases not matched to a gene: 14. Germline CDR1 MGHRA, CDR2 YSYEKL. This CDR3 contains 18 residues. The CDR3 DNA follows: TGCGCCAGCAGCCAGGCCGTCCCGGGACAGGGGTCCGTCTATGGCTACACCTTC. Translation gives CASSQAVPGQGSVYGYTF.

The chain has TRBV14 and TRBJ2-7, with a weak D call TRBD1 (5 bases). CDR3 length: 15 residues. Per germline, CDR1 SGHDN and CDR2 FVKESK. V lost 1 base to trimming and J lost 3 bases, with 13 bases between them. The CDR3 nucleotides read TGTGCCAGCAGCCAAGGACAGACCCTCGGCTACGAGCAGTACTTC. It yields the protein CASSQGQTLGYEQYF.